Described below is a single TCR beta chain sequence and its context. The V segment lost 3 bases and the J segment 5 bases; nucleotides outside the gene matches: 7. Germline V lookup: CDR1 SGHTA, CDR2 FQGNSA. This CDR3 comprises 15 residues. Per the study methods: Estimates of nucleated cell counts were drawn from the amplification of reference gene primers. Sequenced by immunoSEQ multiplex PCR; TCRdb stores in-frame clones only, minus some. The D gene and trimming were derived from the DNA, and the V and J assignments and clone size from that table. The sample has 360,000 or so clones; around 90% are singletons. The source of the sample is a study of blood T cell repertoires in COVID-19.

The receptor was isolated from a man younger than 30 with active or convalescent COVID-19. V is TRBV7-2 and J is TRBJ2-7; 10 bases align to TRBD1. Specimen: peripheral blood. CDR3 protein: CASSFSGTGEHEQYF. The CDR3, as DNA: TGTGCCAGCAGCTTTTCCGGGACAGGGGAACACGAGCAGTACTTC.